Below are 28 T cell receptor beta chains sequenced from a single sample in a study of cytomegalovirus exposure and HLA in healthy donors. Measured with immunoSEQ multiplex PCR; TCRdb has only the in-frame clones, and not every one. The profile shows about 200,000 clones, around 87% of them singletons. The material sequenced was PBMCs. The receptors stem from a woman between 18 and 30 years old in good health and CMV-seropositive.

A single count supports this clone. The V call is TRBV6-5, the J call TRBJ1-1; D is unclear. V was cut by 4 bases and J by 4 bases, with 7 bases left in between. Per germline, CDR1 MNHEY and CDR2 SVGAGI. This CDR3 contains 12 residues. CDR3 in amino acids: CASSFPGTEAFF. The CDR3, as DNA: TGTGCCAGCAGTTTTCCCGGCACTGAAGCTTTCTTT.

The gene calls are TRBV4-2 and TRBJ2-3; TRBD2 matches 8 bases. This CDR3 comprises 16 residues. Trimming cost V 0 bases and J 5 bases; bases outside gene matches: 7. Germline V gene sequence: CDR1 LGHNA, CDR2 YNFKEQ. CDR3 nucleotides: TGTGCCAGCAGCCAAGATCCGGCGGGAGGAGTAGATACGCAGTATTTT. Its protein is CASSQDPAGGVDTQYF.

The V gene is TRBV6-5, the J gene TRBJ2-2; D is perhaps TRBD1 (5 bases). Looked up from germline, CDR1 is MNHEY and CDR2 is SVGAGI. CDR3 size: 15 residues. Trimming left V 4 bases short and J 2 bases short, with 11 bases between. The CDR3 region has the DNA TGTGCCAGCAGTTTGACAGACCTCAACACCGGGGAGCTGTTTTTT. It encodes CASSLTDLNTGELFF.

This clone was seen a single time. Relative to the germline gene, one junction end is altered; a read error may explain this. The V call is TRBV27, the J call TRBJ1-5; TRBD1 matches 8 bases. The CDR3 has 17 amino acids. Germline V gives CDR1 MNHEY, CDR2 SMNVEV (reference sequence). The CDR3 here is CASSLRVLGQGKQPQHF. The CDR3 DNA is TGTGCCAGCAGTTTACGGGTCCTCGGACAGGGCAAGCAGCCCCAGCATTTT.

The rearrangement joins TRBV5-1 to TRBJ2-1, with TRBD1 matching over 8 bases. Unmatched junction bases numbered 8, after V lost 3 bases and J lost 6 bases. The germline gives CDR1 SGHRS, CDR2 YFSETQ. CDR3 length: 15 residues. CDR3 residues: CASSSQGAPGNEQFF. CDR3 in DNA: TGCGCCAGCAGCTCGCAGGGGGCGCCAGGCAATGAGCAGTTCTTC.

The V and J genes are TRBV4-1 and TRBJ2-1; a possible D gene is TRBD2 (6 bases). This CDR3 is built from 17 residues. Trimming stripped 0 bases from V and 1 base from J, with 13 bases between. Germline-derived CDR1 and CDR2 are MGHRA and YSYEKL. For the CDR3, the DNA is TGCGCCAGCAGCCAAGAAGAGGGGAGCGGGTCCTACAATGAGCAGTTCTTC. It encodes CASSQEEGSGSYNEQFF.

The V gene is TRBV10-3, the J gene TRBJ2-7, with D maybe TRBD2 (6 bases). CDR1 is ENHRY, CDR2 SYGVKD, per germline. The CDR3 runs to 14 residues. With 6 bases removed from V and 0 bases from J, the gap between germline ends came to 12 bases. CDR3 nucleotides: TGTGCCATCAGCCCTAGCGTGACCTCCTACGAGCAGTACTTC. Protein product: CAISPSVTSYEQYF.

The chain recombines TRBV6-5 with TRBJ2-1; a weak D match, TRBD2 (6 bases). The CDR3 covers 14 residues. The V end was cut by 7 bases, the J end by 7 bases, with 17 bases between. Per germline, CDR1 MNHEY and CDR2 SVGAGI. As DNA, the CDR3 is TGTGCCAGCACCGACGGGGGTAGGGATAATGAGCAGTTCTTC. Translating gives CASTDGGRDNEQFF.

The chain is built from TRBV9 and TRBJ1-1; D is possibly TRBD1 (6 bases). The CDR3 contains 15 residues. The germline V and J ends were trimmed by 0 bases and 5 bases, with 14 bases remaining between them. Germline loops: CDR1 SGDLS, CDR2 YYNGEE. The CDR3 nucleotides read TGTGCCAGCAGCGTAGCCGAGCAGGGGCGGACTGAAGCTTTCTTT. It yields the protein CASSVAEQGRTEAFF.

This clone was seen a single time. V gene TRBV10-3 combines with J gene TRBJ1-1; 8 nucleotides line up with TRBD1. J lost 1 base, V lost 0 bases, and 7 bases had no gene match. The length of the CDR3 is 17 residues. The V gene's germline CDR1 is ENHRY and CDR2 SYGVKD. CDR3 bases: TGTGCCATCAGTGAGTCGACTCCCGGGACAGGGAACACTGAAGCTTTCTTT. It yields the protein CAISESTPGTGNTEAFF.

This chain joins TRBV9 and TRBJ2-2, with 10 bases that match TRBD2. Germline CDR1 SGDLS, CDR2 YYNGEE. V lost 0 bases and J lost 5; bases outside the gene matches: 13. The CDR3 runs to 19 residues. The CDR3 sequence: CASSVGSSGRGGRTGELFF. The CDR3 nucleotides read TGTGCCAGCAGCGTAGGGTCTAGCGGGAGAGGTGGGAGGACCGGGGAGCTGTTTTTT.

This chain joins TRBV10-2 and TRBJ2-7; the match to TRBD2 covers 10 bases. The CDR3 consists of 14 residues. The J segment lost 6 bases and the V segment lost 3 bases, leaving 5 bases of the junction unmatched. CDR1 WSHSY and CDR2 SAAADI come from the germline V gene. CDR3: CASSEAGGPREQYF. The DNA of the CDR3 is TGCGCCAGCAGTGAAGCGGGAGGGCCTCGCGAGCAGTACTTC.

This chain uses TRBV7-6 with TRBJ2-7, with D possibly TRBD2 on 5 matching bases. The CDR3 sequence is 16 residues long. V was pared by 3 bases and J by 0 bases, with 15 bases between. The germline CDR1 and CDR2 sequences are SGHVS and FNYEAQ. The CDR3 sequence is CASSFHWGVSSYEQYF. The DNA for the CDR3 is TGTGCCAGCAGCTTCCATTGGGGAGTCAGCTCCTACGAGCAGTACTTC.

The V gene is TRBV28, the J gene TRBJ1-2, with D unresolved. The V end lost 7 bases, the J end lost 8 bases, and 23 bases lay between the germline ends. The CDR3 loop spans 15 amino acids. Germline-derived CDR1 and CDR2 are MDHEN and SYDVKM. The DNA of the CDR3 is TGTGCCAGCATTCCGGGCGGAGGTACGCAGTGGGGCTACACCTTC. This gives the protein CASIPGGGTQWGYTF.

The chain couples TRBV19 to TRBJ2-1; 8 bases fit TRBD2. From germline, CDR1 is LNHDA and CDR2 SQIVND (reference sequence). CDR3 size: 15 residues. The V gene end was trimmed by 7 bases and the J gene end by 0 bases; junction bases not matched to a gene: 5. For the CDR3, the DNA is TGTGCCAGTAAGCGGACTAGCAGCTCCTACAATGAGCAGTTCTTC. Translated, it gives CASKRTSSSYNEQFF.

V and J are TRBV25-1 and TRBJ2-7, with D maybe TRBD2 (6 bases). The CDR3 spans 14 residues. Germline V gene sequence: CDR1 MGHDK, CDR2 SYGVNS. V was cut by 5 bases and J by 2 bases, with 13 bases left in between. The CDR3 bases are TGTGCCAGCAGTTTATCGGGACTCACCTACGAGCAGTACTTC. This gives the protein CASSLSGLTYEQYF.

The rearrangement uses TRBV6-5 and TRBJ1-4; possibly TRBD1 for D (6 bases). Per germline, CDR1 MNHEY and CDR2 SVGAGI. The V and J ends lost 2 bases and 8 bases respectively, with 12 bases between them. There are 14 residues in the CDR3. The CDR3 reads CASSYLSGEEKLFF. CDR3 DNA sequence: TGTGCCAGCAGTTACCTATCAGGGGAAGAAAAACTGTTTTTT.

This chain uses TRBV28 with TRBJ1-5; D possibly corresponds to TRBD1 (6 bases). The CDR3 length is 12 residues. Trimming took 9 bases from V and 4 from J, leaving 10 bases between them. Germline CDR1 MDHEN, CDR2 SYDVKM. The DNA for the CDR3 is TGTGCCAGGGACAGATCGAATCAGCCCCAGCATTTT. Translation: CARDRSNQPQHF.

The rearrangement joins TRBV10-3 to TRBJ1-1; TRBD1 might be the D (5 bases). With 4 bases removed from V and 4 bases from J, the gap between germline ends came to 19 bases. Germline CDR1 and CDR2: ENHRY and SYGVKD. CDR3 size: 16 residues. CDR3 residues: CAISATGQGRGTEAFF. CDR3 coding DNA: TGTGCCATCAGTGCTACCGGGCAGGGAAGGGGCACTGAAGCTTTCTTT.

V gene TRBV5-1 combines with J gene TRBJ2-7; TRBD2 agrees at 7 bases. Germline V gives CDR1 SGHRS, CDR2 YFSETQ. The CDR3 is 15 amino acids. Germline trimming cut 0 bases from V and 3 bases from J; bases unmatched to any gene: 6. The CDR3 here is CASSLGGGDSYEQYF. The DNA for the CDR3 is TGCGCCAGCAGCTTGGGTGGGGGGGATAGCTACGAGCAGTACTTC.

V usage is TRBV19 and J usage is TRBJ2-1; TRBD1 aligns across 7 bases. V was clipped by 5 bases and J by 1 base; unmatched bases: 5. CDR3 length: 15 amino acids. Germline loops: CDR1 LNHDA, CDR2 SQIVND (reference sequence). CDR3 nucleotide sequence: TGTGCCAGTAGTTCCGGGACAGCGTCCTACAATGAGCAGTTCTTC. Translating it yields CASSSGTASYNEQFF.

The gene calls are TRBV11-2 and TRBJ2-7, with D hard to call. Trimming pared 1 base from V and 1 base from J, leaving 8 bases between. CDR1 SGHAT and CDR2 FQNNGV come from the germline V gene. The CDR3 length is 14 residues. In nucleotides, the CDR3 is TGTGCCAGCAGCTTAGGTGTCGGGTCCTACGAGCAGTACTTC. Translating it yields CASSLGVGSYEQYF.

CDR3 sequence (DNA): TGTGCCAGCAGTCATAGAGGTGCCGAGCAGTACTTC. Residues: CASSHRGAEQYF. The gene calls are TRBV27 and TRBJ2-7; D unclear. The CDR3 is made up of 12 amino acids. V gave up 5 bases and J gave up 6 bases, with 11 bases separating them. Germline CDR1 reads MNHEY; CDR2 reads SMNVEV (reference sequence).

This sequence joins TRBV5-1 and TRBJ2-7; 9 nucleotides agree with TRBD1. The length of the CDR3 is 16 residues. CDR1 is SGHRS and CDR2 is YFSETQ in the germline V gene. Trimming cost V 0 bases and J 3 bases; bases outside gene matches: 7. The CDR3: CASSLGPGTGYYEQYF. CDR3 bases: TGCGCCAGCAGCTTGGGACCCGGGACAGGGTACTACGAGCAGTACTTC.

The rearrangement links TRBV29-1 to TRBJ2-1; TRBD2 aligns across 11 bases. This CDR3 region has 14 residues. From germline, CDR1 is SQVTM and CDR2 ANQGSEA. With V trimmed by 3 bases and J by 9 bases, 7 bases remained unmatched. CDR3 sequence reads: CSVDVLAGAPEQFF. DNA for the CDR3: TGCAGCGTTGATGTACTAGCGGGAGCCCCTGAGCAGTTCTTC.

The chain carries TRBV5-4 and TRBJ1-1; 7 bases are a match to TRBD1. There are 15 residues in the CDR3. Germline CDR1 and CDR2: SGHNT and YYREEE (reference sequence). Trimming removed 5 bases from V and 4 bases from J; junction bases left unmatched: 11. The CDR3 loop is CASSWVTGVGTEAFF. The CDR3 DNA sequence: TGTGCCAGCAGTTGGGTCACAGGGGTGGGCACTGAAGCTTTCTTT.

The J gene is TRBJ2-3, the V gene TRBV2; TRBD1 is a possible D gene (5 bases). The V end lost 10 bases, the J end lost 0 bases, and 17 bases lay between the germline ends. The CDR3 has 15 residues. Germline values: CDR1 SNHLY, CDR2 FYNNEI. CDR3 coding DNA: TGTGCCATCGTGGCGGACACCCCAAGCACAGATACGCAGTATTTT. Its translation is CAIVADTPSTDTQYF.

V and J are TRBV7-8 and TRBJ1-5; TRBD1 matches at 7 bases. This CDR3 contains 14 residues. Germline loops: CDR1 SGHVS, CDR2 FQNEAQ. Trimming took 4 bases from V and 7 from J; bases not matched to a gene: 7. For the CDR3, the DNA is TGTGCCAGCAGCTCCGACAGGGTACGACAGCCCCAGCATTTT. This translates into CASSSDRVRQPQHF.